The 27 T cell receptor beta chains reported below all come from one sample, sequenced in a study of PD-1 blockade in classical Hodgkin lymphoma. Clones were sequenced by immunoSEQ multiplex PCR, and TCRdb holds only the in-frame ones, with some missing. The sample holds 20,000 to 25,000 clones, 77% seen once. Every patient had relapsed following autologous stem cell transplantation, and cohorts differed in brentuximab vedotin exposure. Sequencing used peripheral blood mononuclear cells (PBMCs), obtained before the second cycle of nivolumab. The origin of the receptors is a human donor with classical Hodgkin lymphoma.

This rearrangement joins TRBV4-3 to TRBJ1-4; D is ambiguous. This CDR3 has 16 amino acids. Between the trimmed V and J ends, which lost 3 bases and 1 base, there was a span of 12 bases. Per the germline V gene, CDR1 is LGHNA and CDR2 is YSLEER. CDR3 sequence (DNA): TGCGCCAGCAGCCAGTCCCTGACAAGAACTAATGAAAAACTGTTTTTT. It specifies CASSQSLTRTNEKLFF.

The DNA for the CDR3 is TGTGCCACCAGCAGAGATATGGGGACAGGGGTAAAGGCCGGGGAGCTGTTTTTT. Translated, it gives CATSRDMGTGVKAGELFF. The V gene is TRBV15, the J gene TRBJ2-2; TRBD1 matches 10 bases. This CDR3 has 18 amino acids. Germline V gene data show CDR1 as LNHNV and CDR2 as YYDKDF (reference sequence). With V trimmed by 0 bases and J by 6 bases, 10 bases remained unmatched.

The V and J genes are TRBV7-9 and TRBJ1-3; D gene ambiguous. The V end was cut by 5 bases, the J end by 4 bases, with 21 bases between. The V gene's germline CDR1 is SEHNR and CDR2 FQNEAQ (reference sequence). The length of the CDR3 is 17 residues. The CDR3 loop reads CASSSAVVNLGGNTIYF. DNA of the CDR3: TGTGCCAGCAGCAGTGCCGTTGTCAACCTCGGAGGAAACACCATATATTTT.

The chain joins TRBV6-5 to TRBJ2-7; 11 bases map to TRBD2. The CDR3 runs to 16 residues. Germline CDR1 reads MNHEY; CDR2 reads SVGAGI. Trimming removed 2 bases from V and 5 bases from J; junction bases left unmatched: 8. The CDR3 nucleotides are TGTGCCAGCAGTTACCTCACTAGCGGGAGAAAGAACGAGCAGTACTTC. It is translated as CASSYLTSGRKNEQYF.

V is TRBV2 and J is TRBJ2-3; 11 positions match TRBD2. Germline V gene lookup returns CDR1 SNHLY and CDR2 FYNNEI. The CDR3 is 15 amino acids. The J segment lost 3 bases and the V segment lost 5 bases, leaving 4 bases of the junction unmatched. This chain's CDR3 is CASSLAGGGTDTQYF. For the CDR3, the DNA is TGTGCCAGCAGTTTAGCGGGGGGGGGTACAGATACGCAGTATTTT.

The chain links TRBV10-3 to TRBJ2-1; 7 bases fit TRBD2. The CDR3 totals 15 residues. From germline, CDR1 is ENHRY and CDR2 SYGVKD. V shed 0 bases, J shed 5 bases, and the junction held 4 bases outside the gene matches. CDR3 protein: CAISESRESNNEQFF. As DNA, the CDR3 is TGTGCCATCAGTGAGTCGCGGGAGAGTAACAATGAGCAGTTCTTC.

The rearrangement joins TRBV30 to TRBJ1-3; TRBD1 matches 9 bases. V was pared by 3 bases and J by 6 bases, with 9 bases of the junction left unmatched. Germline V gives CDR1 GTSNPN, CDR2 SVGIG (reference sequence). This CDR3 region has 15 residues. This CDR3 is CAWRDRQGVQNTIYF. The CDR3 region has the DNA TGTGCCTGGAGAGACCGACAGGGGGTTCAAAACACCATATATTTT.

J is TRBJ2-1 and V is TRBV15, with 8 bases fitting TRBD2. This CDR3 has 15 residues. The trim removed 3 bases at V and 8 bases at J, leaving 9 bases unmatched. Germline V lookup: CDR1 LNHNV, CDR2 YYDKDF (reference sequence). CDR3 residues: CATSRAGGGFDEQFF. Written as DNA, the CDR3 is TGTGCCACCAGCAGGGCCGGGGGGGGATTTGATGAGCAGTTCTTC.

V usage is TRBV6-1 and J usage is TRBJ2-5; a possible D gene is TRBD1 (6 bases). The J call is uncertain, as TRBJ2-7 better fits the DNA end. CDR1 MNHNS and CDR2 SASEGT come from the germline V gene. This CDR3 comprises 15 residues. The CDR3 is CASSESNTGWYEQYF. In nucleotides, the CDR3 is TGTGCCAGCAGTGAATCTAACACAGGGTGGTACGAGCAGTACTTC.

The V call is TRBV19, the J call TRBJ1-2; D is possibly TRBD1 (6 bases). This CDR3 comprises 15 residues. Germline values: CDR1 LNHDA, CDR2 SQIVND (reference sequence). The V gene lost 10 bases and the J gene lost 1 base, with 19 bases spanning the gap. The CDR3 DNA follows: TGTGCCACCACATCCGGGGGGCCCCTTAACTATGGCTACACCTTC. This codes for CATTSGGPLNYGYTF.

Note on this clone: Other DNA sequences in the same sample also yield this CDR3. This chain uses TRBV4-3 with TRBJ1-1; TRBD1 agrees at 7 bases. V was pared by 3 bases and J by 1 base, with 5 bases of the junction left unmatched. This CDR3 has 15 amino acids. CDR1 is LGHNA and CDR2 is YSLEER in the germline V gene. CDR3 loop: CASSHSDRRNTEAFF. The CDR3 DNA follows: TGCGCCAGCAGCCATTCGGACAGGCGGAACACTGAAGCTTTCTTT.

The rearrangement uses TRBV10-1 and TRBJ2-7, with no clear D. The CDR3 loop spans 13 amino acids. The germline CDR1 and CDR2 sequences are WNHNN and SYGVQD (reference sequence). Trimming removed 6 bases at V and 0 bases at J, with 9 bases between. The CDR3 here is CASSLRSSYEQYF. The CDR3 nucleotides are TGCGCCAGCAGCCTCAGGAGCTCCTACGAGCAGTACTTC.

J is TRBJ2-7 and V is TRBV6-6; D is perhaps TRBD2 (6 bases). The V end was cut by 6 bases, the J end by 1 base, with 13 bases between. The CDR3 length is 14 residues. In germline, CDR1 is MNHNY, CDR2 SVGAGI (reference sequence). CDR3 loop: CASSLLSGSYEQYF. The CDR3 region has the DNA TGTGCCAGCAGCTTACTTAGCGGTTCCTACGAGCAGTACTTC.

V usage is TRBV7-9 and J usage is TRBJ2-5, with no clear D. The germline V gene has CDR1 SEHNR and CDR2 FQNEAQ (reference sequence). The CDR3 spans 14 residues. Deletions cut 4 bases from V and 2 bases from J, with 11 bases between. The CDR3 loop is CASSSKGLQETQYF. The CDR3 region has the DNA TGTGCCAGCAGCTCAAAGGGCCTTCAAGAGACCCAGTACTTC.

This chain links TRBV19 with TRBJ1-5; D unclear. With 7 bases removed from V and 7 bases from J, the gap between germline ends came to 17 bases. The CDR3 runs 14 residues. Germline CDR1 LNHDA, CDR2 SQIVND (reference sequence). Here the CDR3 DNA reads TGTGCCAGTAAGTATACGGGGAATCAACAGCCCCAGCATTTT. This codes for CASKYTGNQQPQHF.

This clone was detected only a few times. V is TRBV4-1 and J is TRBJ1-2, with 7 bases lining up with TRBD1. The J segment lost 4 bases and the V segment lost 4 bases, leaving 18 bases of the junction unmatched. Germline CDR1 MGHRA, CDR2 YSYEKL. CDR3 size: 18 residues. The CDR3 reads CASSPPNGDRDSPYGYTF. The DNA for the CDR3 is TGCGCCAGCAGCCCCCCAAATGGAGACAGGGACTCCCCCTATGGCTACACCTTC.

This chain connects TRBV5-1 to TRBJ1-2; TRBD1 matches 7 bases. J was trimmed by 3 bases and V by 5 bases; bases with no gene match: 4. This CDR3 spans 13 amino acids. Germline V gives CDR1 SGHRS, CDR2 YFSETQ. The DNA for the CDR3 is TGCGCCAGCAGGCCTGACAGGGACTATGGCTACACCTTC. Its translation is CASRPDRDYGYTF.

The chain uses TRBV19 and TRBJ2-7; D is ambiguous. Germline V gene lookup returns CDR1 LNHDA and CDR2 SQIVND (reference sequence). CDR3 length: 12 residues. Trimming left V 5 bases short and J 6 bases short, with 11 bases between. The DNA of the CDR3 is TGTGCCAGTAGTCAGCACACTGGCGAGCAGTACTTC. This sequence encodes CASSQHTGEQYF. Variable domain in full (rest from reference TRBV19 and TRBJ2-7): DGGITQSPKYLFRKEGQNVTLSCEQNLNHDAMYWYRQDPGQGLRLIYYSQIVNDFQKGDIAEGYSVSREKKESFPLTVTSAQKNPTAFYLCASSQHTGEQYFGPGTRLTVT.

V usage is TRBV5-1 and J usage is TRBJ1-1; a weak D match, TRBD1 (5 bases). The CDR3 runs 13 residues. Trimming shortened V by 2 bases and J by 2 bases, and 7 bases separated the two germline ends. Per the germline V gene, CDR1 is SGHRS and CDR2 is YFSETQ. CDR3 amino acids: CASSFQGNTEAFF. In nucleotides, the CDR3 is TGCGCCAGCAGCTTTCAGGGTAACACTGAAGCTTTCTTT.

This clone is categorized as medium-sized. The CDR3 region is CSVSPRSGYTF. In nucleotides, the CDR3 is TGCAGCGTGTCCCCCCGCTCCGGCTACACCTTC. The V and J genes are TRBV29-1 and TRBJ1-2; D unresolved. V was cut by 6 bases and J by 8 bases, with 13 bases left in between. This CDR3 has 11 residues. CDR1 is SQVTM and CDR2 is ANQGSEA in the germline V gene.

The chain employs TRBV29-1 and TRBJ1-1, with unresolved D. CDR1 SQVTM and CDR2 ANQGSEA come from the germline V gene. Trimming left V 6 bases short and J 8 bases short, with 22 bases between. The CDR3 loop spans 14 amino acids. CDR3 in amino acids: CSVLKDQLGMEAFF. The CDR3 DNA sequence: TGCAGCGTCCTCAAAGATCAGTTGGGGATGGAAGCTTTCTTT.

V usage is TRBV5-4 and J usage is TRBJ1-2, with no clear D. The V end was cut by 0 bases, the J end by 5 bases, with 8 bases between. The CDR3 has 13 amino acids. The germline gives CDR1 SGHNT, CDR2 YYREEE (reference sequence). The CDR3 reads CASSLDDGYGYTF. Here the CDR3 DNA reads TGTGCCAGCAGCTTGGACGATGGGTATGGCTACACCTTC.

The chain recombines TRBV7-9 with TRBJ2-5, with 9 bases identical to TRBD1. Germline loops: CDR1 SEHNR, CDR2 FQNEAQ (reference sequence). There are 13 residues in the CDR3. V was pared by 8 bases and J by 4 bases, with 5 bases of the junction left unmatched. CDR3 loop: CASGGQGRETQYF. CDR3 sequence (DNA): TGTGCCAGCGGGGGACAGGGCAGAGAGACCCAGTACTTC.

The CDR3 sequence: CSTVRGDTGELFF. The CDR3 DNA sequence: TGCAGCACTGTTCGGGGGGACACCGGGGAGCTGTTTTTT. This chain uses TRBV29-1 with TRBJ2-2; TRBD2 aligns across 7 bases. CDR1 SQVTM and CDR2 ANQGSEA come from the germline V gene. The CDR3 runs to 13 residues. J was trimmed by 3 bases and V by 8 bases; bases with no gene match: 6.

V usage is TRBV7-9 and J usage is TRBJ2-1; D is perhaps TRBD2 (6 bases). The germline V and J ends were trimmed by 7 bases and 4 bases, with 14 bases remaining between them. Per germline, CDR1 SEHNR and CDR2 FQNEAQ (reference sequence). The CDR3 is made up of 14 amino acids. In DNA, the CDR3 is TGTGCCAGCACCCTTAGCGGACCTTACAATGAGCAGTTCTTC. This sequence encodes CASTLSGPYNEQFF.

This sequence joins TRBV2 and TRBJ1-5, with 7 bases fitting TRBD1. The germline gives CDR1 SNHLY, CDR2 FYNNEI. Trimming at V came to 4 bases and at J to 5 bases, leaving 5 bases not matched to a gene. There are 14 residues in the CDR3. Here the CDR3 reads CASSVGDSYQPQHF. Here the CDR3 DNA reads TGTGCCAGCAGTGTAGGGGACAGCTATCAGCCCCAGCATTTT.

The genes are TRBV6-5 and TRBJ1-2, with D tentatively TRBD1 (5 bases). This CDR3 contains 15 residues. Germline V CDR1 and CDR2: MNHEY, SVGAGI. Deletions cut 0 bases from V and 4 bases from J, with 12 bases between. The CDR3 DNA reads as TGTGCCAGCAGTTACTCGCTATCAGGGCCCTATGGCTACACCTTC. As protein: CASSYSLSGPYGYTF.